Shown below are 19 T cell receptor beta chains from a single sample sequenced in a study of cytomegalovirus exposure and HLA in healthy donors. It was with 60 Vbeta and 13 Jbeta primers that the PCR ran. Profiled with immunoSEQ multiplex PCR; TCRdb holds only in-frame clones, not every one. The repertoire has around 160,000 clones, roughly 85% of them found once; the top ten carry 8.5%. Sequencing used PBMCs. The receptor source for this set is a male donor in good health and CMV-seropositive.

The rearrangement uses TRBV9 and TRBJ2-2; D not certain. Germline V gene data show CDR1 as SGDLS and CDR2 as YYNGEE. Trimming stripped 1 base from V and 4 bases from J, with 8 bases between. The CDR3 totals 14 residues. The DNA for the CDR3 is TGTGCCAGCAGCGTAACTTGGAGCACCGGGGAGCTGTTTTTT. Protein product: CASSVTWSTGELFF.

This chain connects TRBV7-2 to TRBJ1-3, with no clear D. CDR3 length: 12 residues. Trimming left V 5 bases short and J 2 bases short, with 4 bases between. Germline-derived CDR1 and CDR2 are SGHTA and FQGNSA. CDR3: CASSQTGNTIYF. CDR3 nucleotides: TGTGCCAGCAGCCAGACTGGAAACACCATATATTTT.

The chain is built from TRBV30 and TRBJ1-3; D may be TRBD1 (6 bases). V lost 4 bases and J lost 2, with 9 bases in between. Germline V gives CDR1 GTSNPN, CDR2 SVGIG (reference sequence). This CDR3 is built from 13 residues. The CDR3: CAWIKGAGNTIYF. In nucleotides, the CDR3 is TGTGCCTGGATAAAGGGGGCTGGAAACACCATATATTTT.

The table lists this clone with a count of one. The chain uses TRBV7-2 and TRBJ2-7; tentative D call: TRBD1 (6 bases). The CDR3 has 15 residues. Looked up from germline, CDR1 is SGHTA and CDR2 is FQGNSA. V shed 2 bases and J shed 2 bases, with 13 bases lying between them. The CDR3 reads CASSLRDTLPYEQYF. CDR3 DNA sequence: TGTGCCAGCAGCTTAAGGGACACTCTTCCCTACGAGCAGTACTTC.

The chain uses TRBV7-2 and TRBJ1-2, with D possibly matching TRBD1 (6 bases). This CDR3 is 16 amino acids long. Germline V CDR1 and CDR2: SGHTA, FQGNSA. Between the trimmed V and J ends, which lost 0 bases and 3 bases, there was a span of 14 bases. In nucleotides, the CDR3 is TGTGCCAGCAGCTTAGCGGGGGCAGGGACCGACTATGGCTACACCTTC. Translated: CASSLAGAGTDYGYTF.

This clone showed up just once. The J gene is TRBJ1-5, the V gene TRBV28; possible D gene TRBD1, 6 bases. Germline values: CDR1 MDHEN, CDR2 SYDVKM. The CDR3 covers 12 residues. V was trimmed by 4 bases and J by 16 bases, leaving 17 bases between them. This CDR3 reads CASSWSGDVLHF. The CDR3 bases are TGTGCCAGCAGTTGGTCAGGGGACGTCCTACATTTT.

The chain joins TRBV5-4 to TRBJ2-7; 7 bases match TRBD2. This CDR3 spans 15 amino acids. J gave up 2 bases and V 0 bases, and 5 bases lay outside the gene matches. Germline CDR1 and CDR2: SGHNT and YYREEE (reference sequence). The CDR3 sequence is CASSLDLAATYEQYF. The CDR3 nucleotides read TGTGCCAGCAGCTTGGATCTAGCGGCTACCTACGAGCAGTACTTC. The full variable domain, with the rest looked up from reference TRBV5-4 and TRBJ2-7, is ETGVTQSPTHLIKTRGQQVTLRCSSQSGHNTVSWYQQALGQGPQFIFQYYREEENGRGNFPPRFSGLQFPNYSSELNVNALELDDSALYLCASSLDLAATYEQYFGPGTRLTVT.

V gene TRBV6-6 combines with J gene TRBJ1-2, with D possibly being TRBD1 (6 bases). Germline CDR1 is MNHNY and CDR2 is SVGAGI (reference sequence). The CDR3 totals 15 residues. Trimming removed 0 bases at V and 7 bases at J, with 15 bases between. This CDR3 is CASSYSEQGNSGYTF. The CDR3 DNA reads TGTGCCAGCAGTTACTCGGAGCAGGGGAATAGTGGCTACACCTTC.

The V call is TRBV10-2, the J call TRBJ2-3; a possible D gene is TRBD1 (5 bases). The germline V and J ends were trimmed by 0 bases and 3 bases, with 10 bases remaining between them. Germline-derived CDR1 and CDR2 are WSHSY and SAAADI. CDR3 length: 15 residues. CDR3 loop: CASSESGVRTDTQYF. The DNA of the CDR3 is TGCGCCAGCAGTGAGTCAGGGGTCAGGACAGATACGCAGTATTTT.

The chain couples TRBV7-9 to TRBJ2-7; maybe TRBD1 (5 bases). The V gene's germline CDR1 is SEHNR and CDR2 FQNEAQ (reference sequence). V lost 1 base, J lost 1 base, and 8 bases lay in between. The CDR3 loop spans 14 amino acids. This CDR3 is CASSLDQGSYEQYF. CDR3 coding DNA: TGTGCCAGCAGCTTAGATCAGGGTTCCTACGAGCAGTACTTC.

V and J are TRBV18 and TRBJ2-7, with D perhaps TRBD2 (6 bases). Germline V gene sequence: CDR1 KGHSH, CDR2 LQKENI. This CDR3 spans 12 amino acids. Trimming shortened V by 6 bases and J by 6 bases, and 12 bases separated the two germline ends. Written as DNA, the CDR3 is TGTGCCAGCTCGCACCGGGAGCGCGAGCAGTACTTC. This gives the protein CASSHREREQYF.

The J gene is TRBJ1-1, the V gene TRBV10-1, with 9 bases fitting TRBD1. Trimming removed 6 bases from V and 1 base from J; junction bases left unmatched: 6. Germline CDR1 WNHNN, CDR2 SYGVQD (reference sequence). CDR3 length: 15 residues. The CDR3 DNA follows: TGCGCCAGCAGCACGGGACAGGGACCGAACACTGAAGCTTTCTTT. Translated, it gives CASSTGQGPNTEAFF.

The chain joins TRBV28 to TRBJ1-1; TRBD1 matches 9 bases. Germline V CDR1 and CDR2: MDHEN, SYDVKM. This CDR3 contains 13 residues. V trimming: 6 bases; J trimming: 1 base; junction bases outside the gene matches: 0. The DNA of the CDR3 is TGTGCCAGCAGGGGACAGGGGAACACTGAAGCTTTCTTT. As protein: CASRGQGNTEAFF.

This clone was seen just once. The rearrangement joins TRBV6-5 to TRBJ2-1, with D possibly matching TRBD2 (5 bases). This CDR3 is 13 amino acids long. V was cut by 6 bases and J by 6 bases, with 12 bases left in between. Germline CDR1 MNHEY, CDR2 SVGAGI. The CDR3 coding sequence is TGTGCCAGCAGAAATAGCGTGGGCAATGAGCAGTTCTTC. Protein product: CASRNSVGNEQFF.

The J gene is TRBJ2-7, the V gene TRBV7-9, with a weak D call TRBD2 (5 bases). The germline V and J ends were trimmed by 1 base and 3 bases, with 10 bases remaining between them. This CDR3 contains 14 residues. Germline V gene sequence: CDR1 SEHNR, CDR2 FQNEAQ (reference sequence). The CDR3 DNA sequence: TGTGCCAGCAGCTTAGGAGGGAGAAGCTACGAGCAGTACTTC. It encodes CASSLGGRSYEQYF.

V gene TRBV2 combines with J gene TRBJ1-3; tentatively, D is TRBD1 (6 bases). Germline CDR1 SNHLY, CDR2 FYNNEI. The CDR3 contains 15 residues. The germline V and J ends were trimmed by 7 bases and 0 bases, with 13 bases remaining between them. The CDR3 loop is CASTKDRSSGNTIYF. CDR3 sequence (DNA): TGTGCCAGCACCAAGGACAGAAGCTCTGGAAACACCATATATTTT.

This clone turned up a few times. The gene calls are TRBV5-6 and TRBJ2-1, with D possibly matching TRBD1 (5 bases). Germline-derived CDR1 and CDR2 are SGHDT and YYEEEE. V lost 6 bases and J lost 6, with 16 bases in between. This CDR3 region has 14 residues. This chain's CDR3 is CASTVQGYFNEQFF. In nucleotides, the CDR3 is TGTGCCAGCACCGTCCAGGGTTACTTCAATGAGCAGTTCTTC.

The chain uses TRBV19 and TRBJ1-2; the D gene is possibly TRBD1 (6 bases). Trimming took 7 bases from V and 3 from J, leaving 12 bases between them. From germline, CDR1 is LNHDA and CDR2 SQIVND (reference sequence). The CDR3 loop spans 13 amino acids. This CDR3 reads CASTMDSYYGYTF. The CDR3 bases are TGTGCCAGTACTATGGACAGCTACTATGGCTACACCTTC.

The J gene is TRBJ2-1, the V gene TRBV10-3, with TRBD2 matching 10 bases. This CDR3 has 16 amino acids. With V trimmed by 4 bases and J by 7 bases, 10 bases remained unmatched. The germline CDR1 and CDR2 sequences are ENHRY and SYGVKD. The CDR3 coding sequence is TGTGCCATCAGTGGCCTAAGCCTAGCGGGGGTTAATGAGCAGTTCTTC. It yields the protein CAISGLSLAGVNEQFF.